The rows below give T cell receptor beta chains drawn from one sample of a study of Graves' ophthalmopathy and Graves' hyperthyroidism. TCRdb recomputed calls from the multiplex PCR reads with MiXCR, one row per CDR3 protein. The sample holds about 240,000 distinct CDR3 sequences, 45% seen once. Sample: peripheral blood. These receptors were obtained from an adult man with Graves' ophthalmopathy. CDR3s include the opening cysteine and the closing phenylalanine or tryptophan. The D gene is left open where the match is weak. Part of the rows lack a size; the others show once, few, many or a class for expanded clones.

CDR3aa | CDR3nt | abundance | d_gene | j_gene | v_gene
CSARAGRTGELCF | TGCAGTGCTAGAGCTGGCCGAACCGGGGAGCTGTGTTTT | few | . | TRBJ2-2 | TRBV20-1
CASRDGGEQYF | TGTGCCAGCCGGGATGGGGGCGAGCAGTACTTC | few | . | TRBJ2-7 | TRBV28
CASSSRAGGDTGANVLTF | TGTGCCAGCAGCTCTCGAGCGGGAGGGGACACCGGGGCCAACGTCCTGACTTTC | . | TRBD2 | TRBJ2-6 | TRBV5-4
CAVTGGDHEQYF | TGCGCCGTGACAGGGGGCGACCACGAGCAGTACTTC | . | TRBD1 | TRBJ2-7 | TRBV5-1
CASSQFVGTGRAYEQYF | TGCGCCAGCAGCCAGTTCGTCGGAACGGGCCGAGCCTACGAGCAGTACTTC | . | . | TRBJ2-7 | TRBV7-3
CASSMGRGSYEQYF | TGTGCCAGTAGTATGGGCAGGGGGTCCTACGAGCAGTACTTC | . | TRBD1 | TRBJ2-7 | TRBV19
CASSPSGDRSEQYF | TGTGCCAGCAGCCCCTCCGGGGACAGATCCGAGCAGTACTTC | . | TRBD1 | TRBJ2-7 | TRBV7-2
CASSSPGFQETQYF | TGTGCCAGCAGTTCCCCGGGCTTCCAAGAGACCCAGTACTTC | . | . | TRBJ2-5 | TRBV2
CASSSDRGRNGYTF | TGTGCCAGCAGCTCTGACAGGGGGCGCAATGGCTACACCTTC | few | TRBD1 | TRBJ1-2 | TRBV7-8
CASSLGLNTGAFF | TGTGCCAGCAGCTTAGGACTAAACACTGGAGCTTTCTTT | . | . | TRBJ1-1 | TRBV7-3
CASSSDPGLASAETQYF | TGTGCCAGCAGCTCTGATCCGGGACTAGCGTCTGCAGAGACCCAGTACTTC | . | TRBD2 | TRBJ2-5 | TRBV7-3
CASSLAWGEKLFF | TGTGCCAGCAGCTTAGCTTGGGGTGAAAAACTGTTTTTT | . | . | TRBJ1-4 | TRBV7-9
CATSRDTGIEAFF | TGTGCCACCAGCAGAGATACAGGGATAGAAGCTTTCTTT | many | . | TRBJ1-1 | TRBV15
CASSWTSGVNTGELFF | TGTGCCAGCAGCTGGACTAGCGGGGTGAACACCGGGGAGCTGTTTTTT | . | TRBD2 | TRBJ2-2 | TRBV7-9
CASSTWTRGNTEAFF | TGTGCCAGTAGTACGTGGACAAGGGGGAACACTGAAGCTTTCTTT | . | . | TRBJ1-1 | TRBV19
CASSEFKGSSSYNSPLHF | TGTGCCAGCAGTGAATTCAAGGGTTCTAGCTCCTATAATTCACCCCTCCACTTT | many | . | TRBJ1-6 | TRBV25-1
CASIFGTGGNQPQHF | TGTGCCAGCATTTTCGGGACAGGGGGCAATCAGCCCCAGCATTTT | . | TRBD1 | TRBJ1-5 | TRBV4-2
CASSQGTGGTEAFF | TGCGCCAGCAGCCAAGGGACAGGGGGCACTGAAGCTTTCTTT | . | TRBD1 | TRBJ1-1 | TRBV5-1
CASSQVHGYEQYF | TGTGCCAGCAGCCAAGTCCATGGGTACGAGCAGTACTTC | . | . | TRBJ2-7 | TRBV7-3
CAWRTSGKIEQYF | TGTGCCTGGAGGACTAGCGGGAAAATCGAGCAGTACTTC | . | TRBD2 | TRBJ2-7 | TRBV24-1
CASSPTTGESTGELFF | TGTGCCAGCAGCCCGACGACAGGAGAGTCCACCGGGGAGCTGTTTTTT | . | . | TRBJ2-2 | TRBV7-9
CASSPGLAGVKTGELFF | TGCGCCAGCAGCCCAGGACTAGCGGGAGTGAAGACCGGGGAGCTGTTTTTT | . | TRBD2 | TRBJ2-2 | TRBV5-1
CAISDDSGGWDEQFF | TGTGCCATCAGTGATGATAGCGGGGGCTGGGATGAGCAGTTCTTC | once | TRBD2 | TRBJ2-1 | TRBV10-3
CASSLGGGNTIYF | TGTGCCAGCAGCTTAGGAGGAGGAAACACCATATATTTT | . | . | TRBJ1-3 | TRBV5-6